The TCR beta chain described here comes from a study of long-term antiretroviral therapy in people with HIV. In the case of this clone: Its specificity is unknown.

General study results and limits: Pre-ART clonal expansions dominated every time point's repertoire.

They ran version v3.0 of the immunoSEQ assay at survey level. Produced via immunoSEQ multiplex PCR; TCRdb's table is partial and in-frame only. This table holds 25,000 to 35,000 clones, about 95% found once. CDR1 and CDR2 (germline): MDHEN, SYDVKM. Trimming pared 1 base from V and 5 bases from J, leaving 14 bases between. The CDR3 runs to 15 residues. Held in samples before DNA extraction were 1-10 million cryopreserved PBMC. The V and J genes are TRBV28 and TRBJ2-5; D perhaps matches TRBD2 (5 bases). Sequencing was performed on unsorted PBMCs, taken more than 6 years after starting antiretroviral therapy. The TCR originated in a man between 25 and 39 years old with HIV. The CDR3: CASSLLLASGETQYF. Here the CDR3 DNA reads TGTGCCAGCAGTTTATTACTGGCGTCGGGGGAGACCCAGTACTTC.